Shown below are 28 T cell receptor beta chains from a single sample sequenced in a study of monozygotic twins with inflammatory bowel disease. TCRdb reanalyzed the 5' RACE reads and collapses them to one entry per CDR3 protein, without DNA. Its listing shows a few hundred thousand distinct CDR3 sequences. Source material: blood. The receptors come from a human donor with ulcerative colitis or Crohn's disease, or a healthy co-twin of an affected twin (not recorded which).

V and J are TRBV7-2 and TRBJ2-3; the D gene TCRdb calls, TRBD1, cannot be checked with no DNA. The V gene's germline CDR1 is SGHTA and CDR2 FQGNSA. The CDR3 runs 17 residues. The CDR3 protein is CASSPHPRGGGTDTQYF.

The chain has TRBV9 and TRBJ1-6; TCRdb gives TRBD1 as the D gene, but with no DNA this cannot be confirmed. The CDR3 is made up of 13 amino acids. Germline CDR1 and CDR2: SGDLS and YYNGEE. This chain's CDR3 is CASSGAGISPLHF.

This chain links TRBV6-2 or TRBV6-3 with TRBJ1-1. In germline, CDR1 is MNHEY, CDR2 SVGEGT. The CDR3 consists of 12 residues. CDR3 region: CASRRLNTEAFF.

The chain recombines TRBV6-1 with TRBJ1-2; TCRdb's D gene call, TRBD1, goes unchecked for lack of DNA. The CDR3 consists of 15 residues. Germline V gene lookup returns CDR1 MNHNS and CDR2 SASEGT. The CDR3 protein is CASSEAVGHNYGYTF.

CDR3 sequence: CASSGIGYEQYF. V and J are TRBV2 and TRBJ2-7. The germline V gene encodes CDR1 SNHLY and CDR2 FYNNEI. This CDR3 region has 12 residues.

CDR3 in amino acids: CASSLLMRNEQFF. The V call is TRBV27, the J call TRBJ2-1; TCRdb's D gene call, TRBD2, goes unchecked for lack of DNA. The CDR3 totals 13 residues. Germline V gene lookup returns CDR1 MNHEY and CDR2 SMNVEV (reference sequence).

The V and J genes are TRBV20-1 and TRBJ1-6; TCRdb indicates TRBD1, and absent DNA this call remains unverified. Per the germline V gene, CDR1 is DFQATT and CDR2 is SNEGSKA (reference sequence). This CDR3 region has 15 residues. CDR3 loop: CSAGDRVSYNSPLHF.

The J gene is TRBJ2-1, the V gene TRBV12-3 or TRBV12-4. This CDR3 is 16 amino acids long. The CDR3 sequence is CASSLNREQSYNEQFF.

This rearrangement joins TRBV7-8 to TRBJ1-4; absent DNA, TCRdb's TRBD1 call cannot be checked. CDR1 is SGHVS and CDR2 is FQNEAQ in the germline V gene. This CDR3 has 14 residues. Here the CDR3 reads CASTPDRTNEKLFF.

This chain uses TRBV3-1 with TRBJ2-7; there is no DNA to check the TCRdb D call of TRBD2. CDR1 is LGHDT, CDR2 YNNKEL, per germline (reference sequence). The CDR3 covers 12 residues. The CDR3: CASSQASGEQYF.

The chain couples TRBV27 to TRBJ2-6; TCRdb lists TRBD1, though no DNA is available to test this call. Per the germline V gene, CDR1 is MNHEY and CDR2 is SMNVEV (reference sequence). The CDR3 has 17 amino acids. The CDR3 region is CASGTPGRYRGANVLTF.

The gene calls are TRBV10-3 and TRBJ2-1; TCRdb outputs TRBD2, but without DNA this stays unchecked. The germline V gene encodes CDR1 ENHRY and CDR2 SYGVKD. The CDR3 loop spans 16 amino acids. The CDR3 loop is CAISDTGLAGDNEQFF.

V gene TRBV4-3 combines with J gene TRBJ2-1; TCRdb reports TRBD1, a call that lacks DNA to check it against. The CDR3 sequence is 17 residues long. The germline CDR1 and CDR2 sequences are LGHNA and YSLEER. CDR3 region: CASSQDPPPRGGPEQFF.

The rearrangement links TRBV7-2 to TRBJ2-3; TCRdb's D call, TRBD2, is unchecked because there is no DNA. The length of the CDR3 is 15 residues. Germline CDR1 reads SGHTA; CDR2 reads FQGNSA. CDR3 region: CASSLDLAGDPMQYF. Full variable domain (outside the CDR3, taken from reference TRBV7-2 and TRBJ2-3): GAGVSQSPSNKVTEKGKDVELRCDPISGHTALYWYRQSLGQGLEFLIYFQGNSAPDKSGLPSDRFSAERTGGSVSTLTIQRTQQEDSAVYLCASSLDLAGDPMQYFGPGTRLTVL.

The chain uses TRBV3-1 and TRBJ2-7; TCRdb names TRBD1, which stays unverified in the absence of DNA. The length of the CDR3 is 16 residues. Germline V CDR1 and CDR2: LGHDT, YNNKEL (reference sequence). CDR3: CASSLVPGQGINEQYF.

The chain's CDR3 is CASRGQETQYF. The chain employs TRBV5-1 and TRBJ2-5. CDR3 length: 11 amino acids. Per the germline V gene, CDR1 is SGHRS and CDR2 is YFSETQ.

This chain uses TRBV27 with TRBJ1-2; TCRdb calls TRBD1, which cannot be checked without DNA. Per the germline V gene, CDR1 is MNHEY and CDR2 is SMNVEV (reference sequence). The CDR3 extends over 12 amino acids. This chain's CDR3 is CASSSRTGVYTF.

The rearrangement uses TRBV18 and TRBJ2-4; TCRdb designates TRBD1, a call that cannot be tested without DNA. Germline V lookup: CDR1 KGHSH, CDR2 LQKENI. CDR3 length equals 16 residues. The CDR3 loop reads CASSPTVGDRVNIQYF.

The genes are TRBV5-1 and TRBJ1-4; no DNA is available, so the TRBD1 call from TCRdb remains unchecked. The CDR3 is made up of 15 amino acids. Germline assignment: CDR1 SGHRS and CDR2 YFSETQ. The chain's CDR3 is CASSRTGTANEKLFF.

This rearrangement joins TRBV7-2 to TRBJ2-1; TCRdb indicates TRBD2, and absent DNA this call remains unverified. The CDR3 consists of 14 residues. Germline V gene data show CDR1 as SGHTA and CDR2 as FQGNSA. CDR3 region: CASSSSLARNEQFF.

The chain recombines TRBV20-1 with TRBJ1-4. CDR3 length: 14 residues. The germline CDR1 and CDR2 sequences are DFQATT and SNEGSKA (reference sequence). The CDR3 here is CSATLGQTNEKLFF.

This rearrangement joins TRBV18 to TRBJ2-3. CDR1 KGHSH and CDR2 LQKENI come from the germline V gene. The CDR3 is 15 amino acids. CDR3 loop: CASSPPSGLADTQYF.

The chain links TRBV6-5 to TRBJ2-1; with no DNA, the TCRdb D assignment of TRBD2 cannot be verified. Germline CDR1 is MNHEY and CDR2 is SVGAGI. CDR3 length: 15 amino acids. This CDR3 is CASSYTGTGRNEQFF.

The gene calls are TRBV12-3 or TRBV12-4 and TRBJ1-6. The CDR3 has 16 amino acids. The CDR3 here is CASSQGRSSYNSPLHF.

The chain is built from TRBV28 and TRBJ2-1. CDR1 MDHEN and CDR2 SYDVKM come from the germline V gene. CDR3 length: 16 amino acids. CDR3 amino acids: CASSFGSRGLYNEQFF.

The rearrangement uses TRBV5-1 and TRBJ2-3; TCRdb names TRBD2, which stays unverified in the absence of DNA. CDR3 length: 16 residues. Per germline, CDR1 SGHRS and CDR2 YFSETQ. CDR3 sequence reads: CASSRDGLAGTDTQYF.

The J gene is TRBJ2-1, the V gene TRBV7-3. CDR1 is SGHTA and CDR2 is FQGTGA in the germline V gene. CDR3 length equals 14 residues. The CDR3 protein is CASSLTSSYNEQFF.

J is TRBJ1-2 and V is TRBV20-1; TCRdb proposes TRBD1, but this gene call is untestable without DNA. This CDR3 region has 12 residues. The V gene's germline CDR1 is DFQATT and CDR2 SNEGSKA (reference sequence). CDR3 residues: CSARRDPYGYTF.